This passage covers 20 T cell receptor beta chains from one sample sequenced in a study of blood T cell repertoires in COVID-19. Sequencing was performed with immunoSEQ multiplex PCR; in TCRdb, only in-frame clones are kept and a portion is missing. This table holds some 150,000 clones, roughly 79% found once. The sample consisted of peripheral blood. The receptors were gathered from a human donor with acute or convalescent COVID-19. The donor label of this sample is uncertain.

This clone came up once. J is TRBJ2-2 and V is TRBV10-3, with D hard to call. The V end was cut by 3 bases, the J end by 7 bases, with 9 bases between. Germline V gene lookup returns CDR1 ENHRY and CDR2 SYGVKD. The CDR3 has 13 residues. Here the CDR3 DNA reads TGTGCCATCAGTGATTCACGGGTCGGGGAGCTGTTTTTT. It is translated as CAISDSRVGELFF.

V gene TRBV7-8 combines with J gene TRBJ1-4; the D gene is possibly TRBD1 (5 bases). The CDR3 runs to 15 residues. The germline CDR1 and CDR2 sequences are SGHVS and FQNEAQ. Between the trimmed V and J ends, which lost 1 base and 5 bases, there was a span of 11 bases. CDR3 bases: TGTGCCAGCAGCTTAGGAATCGGGGGGAATGAAAAACTGTTTTTT. It yields the protein CASSLGIGGNEKLFF.

The chain has TRBV19 and TRBJ1-2; D remains ambiguous. CDR1 is LNHDA and CDR2 is SQIVND in the germline V gene (reference sequence). CDR3 length equals 15 residues. V lost 3 bases and J 2 bases, leaving 13 bases between the germline ends. The CDR3 nucleotides read TGTGCCAGTAGTATGACCGGAGTATTAAACTATGGCTACACCTTC. Its translation is CASSMTGVLNYGYTF.

The chain couples TRBV9 to TRBJ1-1; D gene ambiguous. Germline CDR1 is SGDLS and CDR2 is YYNGEE. Trimming pared 2 bases from V and 0 bases from J, leaving 5 bases between. This CDR3 region has 13 residues. The CDR3 DNA reads TGTGCCAGCAGCGTTCTAGTGAACACTGAAGCTTTCTTT. Amino acids: CASSVLVNTEAFF. The variable domain in full, completed from reference TRBV9 and TRBJ1-1, reads DSGVTQTPKHLITATGQRVTLRCSPRSGDLSVYWYQQSLDQGLQFLIQYYNGEERAKGNILERFSAQQFPDLHSELNLSSLELGDSALYFCASSVLVNTEAFFGQGTRLTVV.

The gene calls are TRBV5-5 and TRBJ2-2, with a possible D match to TRBD1 (5 bases). This CDR3 contains 16 residues. CDR1 is SGHKS and CDR2 is YYEKEE in the germline V gene (reference sequence). V was shortened by 4 bases and J by 5 bases, with 18 bases between the two germline ends. The DNA of the CDR3 is TGTGCCAGCAGCCAGCTCAGGGAAACGAGGACCGGGGAGCTGTTTTTT. Protein sequence: CASSQLRETRTGELFF.

The rearrangement uses TRBV19 and TRBJ2-3; weak D call: TRBD1 (6 bases). Trimming removed 5 bases from V and 2 bases from J, with 17 bases in between. Germline CDR1 and CDR2: LNHDA and SQIVND (reference sequence). This CDR3 has 16 residues. For the CDR3, the DNA is TGTGCCAGTAGTCCCGGGACACTCTTGCTCACAGATACGCAGTATTTT. Translation: CASSPGTLLLTDTQYF.

This chain joins TRBV2 and TRBJ1-1; 8 bases align to TRBD1. The germline gives CDR1 SNHLY, CDR2 FYNNEI. The length of the CDR3 is 15 residues. V was clipped by 6 bases and J by 0 bases; unmatched bases: 6. This chain's CDR3 is CASRRQGILNTEAFF. The CDR3 DNA sequence: TGTGCCAGCAGGCGACAGGGGATATTGAACACTGAAGCTTTCTTT.

The rearrangement uses TRBV10-2 and TRBJ1-4; no reliable D call. The ends were cut back, 4 bases at V and 10 bases at J, with 16 bases in the middle. This CDR3 contains 14 residues. Germline lookup yields CDR1 WSHSY and CDR2 SAAADI. CDR3 loop: CASSVDPAGGKLFF. CDR3 coding DNA: TGCGCCAGCAGTGTGGACCCCGCGGGTGGAAAACTGTTTTTT.

This clone was observed a few times. The J gene is TRBJ1-1, the V gene TRBV10-3; D unresolved. The CDR3 consists of 13 residues. V gave up 8 bases and J gave up 0 bases, with 10 bases separating them. Per the germline V gene, CDR1 is ENHRY and CDR2 is SYGVKD. CDR3 sequence (DNA): TGTGCCATCCAGGCCCGGCTGAACACTGAAGCTTTCTTT. Its translation is CAIQARLNTEAFF.

The chain combines TRBV5-6 with TRBJ1-1; D gene unclear. The CDR3 runs 13 residues. Trimming took 1 base from V and 5 from J, leaving 9 bases between them. Germline CDR1 reads SGHDT; CDR2 reads YYEEEE. CDR3 amino acids: CASSLYAGTEAFF. Here the CDR3 DNA reads TGTGCCAGCAGCTTGTATGCGGGGACTGAAGCTTTCTTT.

This rearrangement joins TRBV5-1 to TRBJ1-2; D is perhaps TRBD1 (5 bases). CDR3 length: 12 residues. Trimming removed 8 bases at V and 8 bases at J, with 16 bases between. Germline CDR1 reads SGHRS; CDR2 reads YFSETQ. CDR3 in DNA: TGCGCCAGTGGGGACGGGAGCAGGGGCTACACCTTC. Its protein product is CASGDGSRGYTF.

This clone appeared a single time. The chain is built from TRBV6-5 and TRBJ1-1; D not resolved. The CDR3 is 15 amino acids. Trimming shortened V by 6 bases and J by 1 base, and 15 bases separated the two germline ends. Germline loops: CDR1 MNHEY, CDR2 SVGAGI. Here the CDR3 reads CASRPWEGENTEAFF. For the CDR3, the DNA is TGTGCCAGCAGACCCTGGGAGGGTGAGAACACTGAAGCTTTCTTT.

This chain connects TRBV6-4 to TRBJ1-1, with D hard to call. This CDR3 has 14 residues. Germline V gene sequence: CDR1 MRHNA, CDR2 SNTAGT. Trimming left V 3 bases short and J 3 bases short, with 11 bases between. The CDR3 region has the DNA TGTGCCAGCAGTGAGGAAAGGAGTCACACTGAAGCTTTCTTT. Translated, it gives CASSEERSHTEAFF.

The rearrangement uses TRBV19 and TRBJ2-7; 8 bases align to TRBD1. This CDR3 contains 12 residues. CDR1 and CDR2 from the germline V gene are LNHDA and SQIVND (reference sequence). The ends lost 8 bases at V and 1 base at J; junction bases unmatched: 1. CDR3 bases: TGTGCCAGTGGGGACAGGTCCTACGAGCAGTACTTC. This translates into CASGDRSYEQYF.

J is TRBJ1-2 and V is TRBV6-5; D uncertain. With 7 bases removed from V and 7 bases from J, the gap between germline ends came to 22 bases. The CDR3 extends over 15 amino acids. CDR1 and CDR2 from the germline V gene are MNHEY and SVGAGI. This CDR3 reads CASTSKTEGVSGYTF. The CDR3 region has the DNA TGTGCCAGCACCTCAAAGACGGAGGGTGTTTCTGGCTACACCTTC.

The gene calls are TRBV15 and TRBJ2-5, with 10 bases identical to TRBD1. The V and J ends lost 6 bases and 2 bases, in that order; junction bases with no gene match: 3. The CDR3 is 14 residues long. The germline CDR1 and CDR2 sequences are LNHNV and YYDKDF (reference sequence). The chain's CDR3 is CATSQGQGQETQYF. CDR3 coding DNA: TGTGCCACCAGTCAGGGACAGGGGCAAGAGACCCAGTACTTC.

CDR3: CASSLRGQGRETQYF. In DNA, the CDR3 is TGTGCCAGCAGCTTAAGGGGACAGGGAAGAGAGACCCAGTACTTC. The J gene is TRBJ2-5, the V gene TRBV7-8; 9 bases are shared with TRBD1. In germline, CDR1 is SGHVS, CDR2 FQNEAQ. Trimming at V came to 2 bases and at J to 4 bases, leaving 5 bases not matched to a gene. This CDR3 contains 15 residues. The whole variable domain, remainder taken from reference TRBV7-8 and TRBJ2-5, is GAGVSQSPRYKVAKRGQDVALRCDPISGHVSLFWYQQALGQGPEFLTYFQNEAQLDKSGLPSDRFFAERPEGSVSTLKIQRTQQEDSAVYLCASSLRGQGRETQYFGPGTRLLVL.

The chain couples TRBV11-2 to TRBJ1-2; D is uncertain. The CDR3 is 16 residues long. V lost 4 bases and J lost 1, with 16 bases in between. CDR1 and CDR2 from the germline V gene are SGHAT and FQNNGV. The CDR3 coding sequence is TGTGCCAGCAGCTCGTTAGTTTACCCGAGTAACTATGGCTACACCTTC. Encoded protein: CASSSLVYPSNYGYTF.

The chain joins TRBV4-1 to TRBJ1-2; unclear D gene. CDR3 length: 15 residues. Germline V gives CDR1 MGHRA, CDR2 YSYEKL. Deletions cut 2 bases from V and 5 bases from J, with 15 bases between. The CDR3 DNA is TGCGCCAGCAGCCAACCCCCCGACATAAGTTATGGCTACACCTTC. This codes for CASSQPPDISYGYTF.

To note about this clone: The junction and the germline gene differ at one end; a read error may be behind it. The chain combines TRBV3-1 (or the pseudogene TRBV3-2) with TRBJ2-5; 9 bases are shared with TRBD2. Looked up from germline, CDR1 is LGHDT and CDR2 is YNNKEL (reference sequence). The CDR3 runs to 15 residues. The CDR3 protein is CASTQGGGGGETQYF. CDR3 in DNA: TGTGCCAGCACCCAAGGCGGGGGGGGAGGAGAGACCCAGTACTTC.